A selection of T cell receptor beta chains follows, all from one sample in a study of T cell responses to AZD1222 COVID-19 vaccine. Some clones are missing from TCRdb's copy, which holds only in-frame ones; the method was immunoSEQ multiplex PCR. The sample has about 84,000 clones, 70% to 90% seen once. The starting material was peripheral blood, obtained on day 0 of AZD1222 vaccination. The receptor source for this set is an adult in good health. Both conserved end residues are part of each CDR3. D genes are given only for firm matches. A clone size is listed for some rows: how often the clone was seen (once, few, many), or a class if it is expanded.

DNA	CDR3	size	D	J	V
TGTGCCAGCAGCGCGGGACTAGCATTCGCGAACACCGGGGAGCTGTTTTTT	CASSAGLAFANTGELFF	NA	TRBD2	TRBJ2-2	TRBV5-6
TGTGCCAGTAGTATTAAGGGCCTTAGTACAGATACGCAGTATTTT	CASSIKGLSTDTQYF	NA	NA	TRBJ2-3	TRBV19
TGTGCCACGGGGCAGGCCGGGAACACTGAAGCTTTCTTT	CATGQAGNTEAFF	NA	NA	TRBJ1-1	TRBV3-1/TRBV3-2
TGTGCCAGCAGTTATGGGCCAGCTAACTATGGCTACACCTTC	CASSYGPANYGYTF	NA	NA	TRBJ1-2	TRBV28
TGCGCCAGCAGCCAAGATCAGCGGGGCTACAATGAGCAGTTCTTC	CASSQDQRGYNEQFF	NA	TRBD2	TRBJ2-1	TRBV4-1
TGCGCCAGCAGCTTGGGGCACCTCACCGGGGAGCTGTTTTTT	CASSLGHLTGELFF	NA	NA	TRBJ2-2	TRBV5-1
TGTGCCAGCAGCTTAGGTGGCAGAATCGACCAAGAGACCCAGTACTTC	CASSLGGRIDQETQYF	NA	NA	TRBJ2-5	TRBV11-2
TGTGCCAGCAGTTTTAGGCAGCCTAGCTCCTACGAGCAGTACTTC	CASSFRQPSSYEQYF	NA	NA	TRBJ2-7	TRBV27
TGTGCCAGTAGTCTCCTTCATGACGTGGTCCCTGAAGCTTTCTTT	CASSLLHDVVPEAFF	NA	NA	TRBJ1-1	TRBV19
TGTGCCAGCAGCTTCGACAGAGGCAATGAGCAGTTCTTC	CASSFDRGNEQFF	once	NA	TRBJ2-1	TRBV7-2
TGTGCCAGCAGCTTAGGAGCTAAGGAGGGCTACACCTTC	CASSLGAKEGYTF	NA	NA	TRBJ1-2	TRBV7-3
TGTGCCAGCAGGTTCGACAGGGGCAATTCACCCCTCCACTTT	CASRFDRGNSPLHF	NA	TRBD1	TRBJ1-6	TRBV28
TGTGCCTGGACGTCAGACAGGAACTACGAGCAGTACTTC	CAWTSDRNYEQYF	NA	NA	TRBJ2-7	TRBV30
TGCAGTGCTAACGACTACAATGAGCAGTTCTTC	CSANDYNEQFF	NA	NA	TRBJ2-1	TRBV20-1
TGCGCCAGCAGCCCAGCGACTAGCGGGGGTCCCGGGGAGCTGTTTTTT	CASSPATSGGPGELFF	NA	TRBD2	TRBJ2-2	TRBV5-1
TGCGCCAGCAGCTTGGCACCGGACAGGGGCGACTATGGCTACACCTTC	CASSLAPDRGDYGYTF	NA	TRBD1	TRBJ1-2	TRBV5-1
TGTGCCAGCAGTTTATGGCCGGACAGGGCAAACTATGGCTACACCTTC	CASSLWPDRANYGYTF	NA	TRBD1	TRBJ1-2	TRBV27